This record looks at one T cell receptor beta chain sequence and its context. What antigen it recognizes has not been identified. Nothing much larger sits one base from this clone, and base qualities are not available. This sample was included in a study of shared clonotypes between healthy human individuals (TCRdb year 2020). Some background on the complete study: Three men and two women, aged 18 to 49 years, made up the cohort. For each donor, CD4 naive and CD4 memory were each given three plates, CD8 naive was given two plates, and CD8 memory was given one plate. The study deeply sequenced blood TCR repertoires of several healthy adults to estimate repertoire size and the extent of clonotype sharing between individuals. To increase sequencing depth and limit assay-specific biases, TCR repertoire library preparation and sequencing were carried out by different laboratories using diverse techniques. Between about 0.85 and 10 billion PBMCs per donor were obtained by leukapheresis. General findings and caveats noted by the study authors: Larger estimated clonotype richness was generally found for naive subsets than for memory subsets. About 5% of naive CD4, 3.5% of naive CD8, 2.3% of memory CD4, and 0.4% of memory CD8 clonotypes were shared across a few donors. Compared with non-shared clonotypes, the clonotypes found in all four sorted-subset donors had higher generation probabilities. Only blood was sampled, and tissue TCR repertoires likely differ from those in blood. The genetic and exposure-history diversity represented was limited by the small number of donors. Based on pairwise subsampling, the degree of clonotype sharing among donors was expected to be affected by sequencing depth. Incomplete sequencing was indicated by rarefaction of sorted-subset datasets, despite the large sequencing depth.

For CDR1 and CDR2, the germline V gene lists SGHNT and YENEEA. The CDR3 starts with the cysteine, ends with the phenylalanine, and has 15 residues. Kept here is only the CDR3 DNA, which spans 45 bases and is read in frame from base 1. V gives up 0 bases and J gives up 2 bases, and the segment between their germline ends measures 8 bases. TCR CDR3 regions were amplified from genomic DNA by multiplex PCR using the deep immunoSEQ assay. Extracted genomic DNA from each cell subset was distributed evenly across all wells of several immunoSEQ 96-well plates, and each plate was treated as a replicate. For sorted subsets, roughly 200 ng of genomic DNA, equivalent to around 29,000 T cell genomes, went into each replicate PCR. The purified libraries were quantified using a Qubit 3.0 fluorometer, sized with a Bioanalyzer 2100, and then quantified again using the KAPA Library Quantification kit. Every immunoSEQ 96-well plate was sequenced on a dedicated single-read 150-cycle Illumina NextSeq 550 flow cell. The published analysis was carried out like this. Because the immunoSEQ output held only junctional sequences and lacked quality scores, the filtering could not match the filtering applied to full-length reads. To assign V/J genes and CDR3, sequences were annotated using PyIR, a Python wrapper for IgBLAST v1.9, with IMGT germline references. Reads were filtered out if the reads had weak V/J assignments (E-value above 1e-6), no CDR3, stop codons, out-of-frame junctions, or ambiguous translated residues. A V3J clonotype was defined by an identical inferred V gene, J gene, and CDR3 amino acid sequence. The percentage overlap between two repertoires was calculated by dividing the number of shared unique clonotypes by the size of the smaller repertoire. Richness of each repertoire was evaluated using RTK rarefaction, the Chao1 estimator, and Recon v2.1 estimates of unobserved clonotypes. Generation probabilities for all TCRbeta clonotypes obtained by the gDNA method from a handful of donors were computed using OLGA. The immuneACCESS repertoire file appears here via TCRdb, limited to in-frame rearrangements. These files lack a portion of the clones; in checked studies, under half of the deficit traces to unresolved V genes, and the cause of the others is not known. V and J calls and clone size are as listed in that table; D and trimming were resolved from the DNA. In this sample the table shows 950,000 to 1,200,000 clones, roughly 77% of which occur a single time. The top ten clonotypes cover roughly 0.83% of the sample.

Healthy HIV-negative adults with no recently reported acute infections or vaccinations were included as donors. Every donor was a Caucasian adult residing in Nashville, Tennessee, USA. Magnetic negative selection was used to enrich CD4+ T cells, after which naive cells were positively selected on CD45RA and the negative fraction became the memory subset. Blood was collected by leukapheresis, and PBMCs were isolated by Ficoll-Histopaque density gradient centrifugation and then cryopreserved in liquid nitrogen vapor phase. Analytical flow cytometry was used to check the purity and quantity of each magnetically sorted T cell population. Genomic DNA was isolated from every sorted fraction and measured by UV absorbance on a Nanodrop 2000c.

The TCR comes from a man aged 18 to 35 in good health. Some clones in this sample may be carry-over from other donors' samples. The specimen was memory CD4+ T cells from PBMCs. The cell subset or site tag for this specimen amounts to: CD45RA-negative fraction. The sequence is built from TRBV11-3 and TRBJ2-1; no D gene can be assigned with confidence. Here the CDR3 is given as CASSLEERPYNEQFF. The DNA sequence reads TGTGCCAGCAGCTTAGAAGAAAGGCCCTACAATGAGCAGTTCTTC.